This TCR beta chain comes out of a study of cytomegalovirus exposure and HLA in healthy donors. Study-level results: Among the most significant clusters, several appeared linked to common viral pathogens in a later analysis. In a later analysis, HLA-associated beta chains showed higher expansion and lower generation probabilities than comparable chains.

V was trimmed by 3 bases and J by 3 bases, leaving 13 bases between them. The CDR3 spans 14 residues. 13 Jbeta primers and 60 Vbeta primers were used for the PCR. The repertoire was sequenced with immunoSEQ multiplex PCR; TCRdb's copy has only in-frame clones and lacks some. The sample holds around 130,000 clones, 80% seen once. Remarks on this clone: Its antigen remains unidentified.

V is TRBV5-3 and J is TRBJ2-7; D is possibly TRBD2 (6 bases). TRBV5-3 is labeled an ORF, and its function is uncertain. Source material: PBMCs. This receptor was obtained from a young man in good health and CMV-seronegative. The CDR3: CARSYGTQDYEQYF. The CDR3, as DNA: TGTGCCAGAAGCTATGGGACTCAAGACTACGAGCAGTACTTC.